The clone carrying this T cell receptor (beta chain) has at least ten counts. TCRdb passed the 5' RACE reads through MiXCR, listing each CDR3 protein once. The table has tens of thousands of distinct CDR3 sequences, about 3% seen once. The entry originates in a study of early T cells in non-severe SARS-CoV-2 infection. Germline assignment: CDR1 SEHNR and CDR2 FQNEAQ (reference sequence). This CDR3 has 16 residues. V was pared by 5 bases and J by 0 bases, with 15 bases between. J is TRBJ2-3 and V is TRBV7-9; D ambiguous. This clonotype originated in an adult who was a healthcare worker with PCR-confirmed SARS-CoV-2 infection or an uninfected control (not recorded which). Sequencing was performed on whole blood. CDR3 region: CASSHPWPASTDTQYF. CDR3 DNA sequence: TGTGCCAGCAGCCACCCGTGGCCCGCTAGCACAGATACGCAGTATTTT.